Reported below is one T cell receptor beta chain. The TCR beta library used iRepertoire HTBI primers with Arm-PCR amplification of CDR3. TCRdb analysed the multiplex PCR reads with MiXCR anew, one entry per CDR3 protein. The sample carries approximately 560,000 distinct CDR3 sequences, roughly 15% recorded once. As for time point: newly diagnosed GD, antithyroid drugs for less than 3 months. PBMCs provided the RNA from which the TCR library was made. This sample was included in a study of regulatory T cells in long-lasting Graves disease. Germline CDR1 is KGHSH and CDR2 is LQKENI. The CDR3 sequence is 13 residues long. Trimming removed 1 base at V and 2 bases at J, with 6 bases between. This sample also appeared in a second study, on T cells in Graves' hyperthyroidism and ophthalmopathy. From that report: In the first-round RT-PCR of the TCR CDR3, the HTBI primer set was used.

The receptor was isolated from a man younger than 35 with Graves disease. The input for sequencing was peripheral blood mononuclear cells (PBMCs), taken at new diagnosis, from a patient treated with antithyroid drugs. V is TRBV18 and J is TRBJ2-7, with unresolved D. CDR3 bases: TGTGCCAGCTCACCACTAGGGCCCTACGAGCAGTACTTC. Its translation is CASSPLGPYEQYF.